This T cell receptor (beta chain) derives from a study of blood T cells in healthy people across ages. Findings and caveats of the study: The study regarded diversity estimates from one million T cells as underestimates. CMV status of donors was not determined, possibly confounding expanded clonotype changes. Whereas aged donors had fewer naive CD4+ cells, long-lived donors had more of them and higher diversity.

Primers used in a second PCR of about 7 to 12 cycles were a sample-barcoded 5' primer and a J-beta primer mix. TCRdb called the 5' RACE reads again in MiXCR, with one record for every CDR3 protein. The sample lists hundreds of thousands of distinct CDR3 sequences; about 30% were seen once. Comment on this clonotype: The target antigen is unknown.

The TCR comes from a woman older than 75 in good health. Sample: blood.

The CDR3 sequence: CASSFRGRTNQPQHF. The CDR3 DNA is TGTGCCAGCAGTTTCCGGGGCCGGACCAATCAGCCCCAGCATTTT. This sequence joins TRBV27 and TRBJ1-5; D is perhaps TRBD1 (5 bases). The CDR3 spans 15 residues. Germline-derived CDR1 and CDR2 are MNHEY and SMNVEV (reference sequence). Trimming pared 3 bases from V and 3 bases from J, leaving 12 bases between.